The TCR beta chain under discussion was sequenced for a study of patients and donors after allogeneic stem cell transplantation. A single record per CDR3 protein comes from TCRdb applying MiXCR to the RT-PCR reads. Here the sample spans about 200,000 distinct CDR3 sequences, less than 50% being singletons. The CDR3 runs to 15 residues. V lost 8 bases, J lost 4 bases, and 20 bases lay in between. The germline CDR1 and CDR2 sequences are SGHTA and FQGNSA. Sequenced input: blood, either unsorted or a sorted T cell fraction (not recorded which). This TCR was recovered from a human donor who was either an allogeneic HSCT recipient or a stem cell or donor lymphocyte infusion donor (not recorded which). It is not recorded whose cells these are; they may come from a transplant donor. The chain couples TRBV7-2 to TRBJ1-2, with D perhaps TRBD1 (5 bases). Here the CDR3 reads CASARQGGVPYGYTF. CDR3 nucleotides: TGTGCCAGCGCTCGCCAGGGCGGAGTTCCCTATGGCTACACCTTC.